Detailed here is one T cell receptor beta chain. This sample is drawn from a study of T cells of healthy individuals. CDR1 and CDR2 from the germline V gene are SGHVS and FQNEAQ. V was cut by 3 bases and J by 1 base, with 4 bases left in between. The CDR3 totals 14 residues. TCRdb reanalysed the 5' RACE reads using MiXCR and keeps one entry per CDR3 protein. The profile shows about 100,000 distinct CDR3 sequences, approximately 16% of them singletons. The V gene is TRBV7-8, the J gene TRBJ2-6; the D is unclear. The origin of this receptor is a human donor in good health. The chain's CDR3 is CASSFQSGANVLTF. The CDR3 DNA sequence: TGTGCCAGCAGCTTCCAATCTGGGGCCAACGTCCTGACTTTC.